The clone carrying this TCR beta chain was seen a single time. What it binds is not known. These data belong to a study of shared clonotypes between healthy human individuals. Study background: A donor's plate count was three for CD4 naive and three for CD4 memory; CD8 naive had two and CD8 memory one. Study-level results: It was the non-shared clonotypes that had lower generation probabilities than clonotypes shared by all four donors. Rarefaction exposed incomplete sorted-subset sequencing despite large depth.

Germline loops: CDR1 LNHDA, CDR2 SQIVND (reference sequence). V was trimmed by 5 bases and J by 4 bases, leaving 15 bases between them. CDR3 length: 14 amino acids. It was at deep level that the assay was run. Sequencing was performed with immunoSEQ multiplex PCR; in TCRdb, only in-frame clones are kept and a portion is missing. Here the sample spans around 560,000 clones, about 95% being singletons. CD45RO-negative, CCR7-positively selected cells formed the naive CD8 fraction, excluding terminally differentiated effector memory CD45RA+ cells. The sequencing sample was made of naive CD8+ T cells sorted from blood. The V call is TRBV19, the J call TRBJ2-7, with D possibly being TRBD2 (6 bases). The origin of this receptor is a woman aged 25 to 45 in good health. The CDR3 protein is CASSPFRGSYEQYF. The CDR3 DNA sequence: TGTGCCAGTAGTCCCTTTCGGGGGAGTTACGAGCAGTACTTC.